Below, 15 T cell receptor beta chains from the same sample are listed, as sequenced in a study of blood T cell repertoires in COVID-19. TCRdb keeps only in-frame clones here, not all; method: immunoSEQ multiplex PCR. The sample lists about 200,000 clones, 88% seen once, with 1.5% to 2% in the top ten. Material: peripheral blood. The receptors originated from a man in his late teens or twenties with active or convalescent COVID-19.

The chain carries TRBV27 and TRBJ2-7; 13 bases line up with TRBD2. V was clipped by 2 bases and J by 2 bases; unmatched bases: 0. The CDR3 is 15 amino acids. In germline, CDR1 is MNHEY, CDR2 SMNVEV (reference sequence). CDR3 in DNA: TGTGCCAGCAGTTTAGGGACTAGCGGGACCTACGAGCAGTACTTC. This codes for CASSLGTSGTYEQYF.

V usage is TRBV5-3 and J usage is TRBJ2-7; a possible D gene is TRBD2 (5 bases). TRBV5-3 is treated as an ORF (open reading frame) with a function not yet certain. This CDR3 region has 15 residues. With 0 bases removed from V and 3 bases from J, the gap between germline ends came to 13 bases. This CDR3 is CARSLARGKIYEQYF. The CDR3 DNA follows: TGTGCCAGAAGCTTGGCCCGGGGAAAAATCTACGAGCAGTACTTC.

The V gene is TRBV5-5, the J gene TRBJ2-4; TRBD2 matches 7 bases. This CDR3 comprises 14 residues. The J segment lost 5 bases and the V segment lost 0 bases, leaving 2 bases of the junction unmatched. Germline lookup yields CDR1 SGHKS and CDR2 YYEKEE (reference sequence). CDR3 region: CASSLGGGQNIQYF. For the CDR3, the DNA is TGTGCCAGCAGCTTGGGCGGGGGTCAAAACATTCAGTACTTC.

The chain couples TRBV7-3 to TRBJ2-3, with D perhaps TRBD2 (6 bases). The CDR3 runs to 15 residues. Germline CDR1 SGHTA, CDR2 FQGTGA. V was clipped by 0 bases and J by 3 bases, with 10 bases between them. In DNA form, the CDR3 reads TGTGCCAGCAGCTTAACTGGAGGGCCAACAGATACGCAGTATTTT. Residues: CASSLTGGPTDTQYF.

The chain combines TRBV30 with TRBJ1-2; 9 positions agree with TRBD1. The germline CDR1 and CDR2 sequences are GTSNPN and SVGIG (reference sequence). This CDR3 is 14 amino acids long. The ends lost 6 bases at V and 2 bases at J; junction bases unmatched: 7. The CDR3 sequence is CACSPGQGNYGYTF. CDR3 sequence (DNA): TGTGCCTGTAGTCCGGGACAGGGAAACTATGGCTACACCTTC.

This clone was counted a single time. For the CDR3, the DNA is TGTGCCAGCAGAGACGGACTGGTTAGCACAGATACGCAGTATTTT. It yields the protein CASRDGLVSTDTQYF. The V call is TRBV2, the J call TRBJ2-3, with TRBD2 as a possible D gene (5 bases). The V and J ends lost 6 bases and 0 bases respectively, with 13 bases between them. The CDR3 is made up of 15 amino acids. Germline loops: CDR1 SNHLY, CDR2 FYNNEI.

The CDR3 nucleotides are TGTGCCAGCAGCTGGGGGACAGGGGTAGAGACCCAGTACTTC. Its translation is CASSWGTGVETQYF. V gene TRBV7-2 combines with J gene TRBJ2-5, with 10 positions matching TRBD1. This CDR3 contains 14 residues. The germline V gene has CDR1 SGHTA and CDR2 FQGNSA. After removal of 4 bases from V and 4 bases from J, the junction contained 3 bases not matched to a gene.

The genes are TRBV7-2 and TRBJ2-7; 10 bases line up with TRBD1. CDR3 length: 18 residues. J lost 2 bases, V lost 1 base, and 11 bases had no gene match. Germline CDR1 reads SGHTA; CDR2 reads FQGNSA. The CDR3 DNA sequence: TGTGCCAGCAGCTTAGTTTCCGCCGGGACAGGGGTAACCTACGAGCAGTACTTC. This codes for CASSLVSAGTGVTYEQYF. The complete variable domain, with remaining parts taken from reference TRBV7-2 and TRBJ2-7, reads GAGVSQSPSNKVTEKGKDVELRCDPISGHTALYWYRQSLGQGLEFLIYFQGNSAPDKSGLPSDRFSAERTGGSVSTLTIQRTQQEDSAVYLCASSLVSAGTGVTYEQYFGPGTRLTVT.

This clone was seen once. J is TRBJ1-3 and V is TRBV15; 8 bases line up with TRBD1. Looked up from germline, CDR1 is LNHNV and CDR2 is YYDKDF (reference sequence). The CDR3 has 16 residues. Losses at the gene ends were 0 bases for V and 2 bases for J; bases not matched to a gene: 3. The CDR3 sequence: CATSRDQTGAGNTIYF. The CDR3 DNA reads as TGTGCCACCAGCAGAGATCAGACAGGGGCTGGAAACACCATATATTTT.

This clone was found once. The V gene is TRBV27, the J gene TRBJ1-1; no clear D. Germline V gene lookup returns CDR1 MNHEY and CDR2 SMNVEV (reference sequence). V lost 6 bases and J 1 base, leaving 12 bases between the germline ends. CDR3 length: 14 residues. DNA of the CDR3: TGTGCCAGCAGCACCATCTCGGGGAACACTGAAGCTTTCTTT. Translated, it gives CASSTISGNTEAFF.

CDR3: CASSFFLGTSGSVVQYF. CDR3 sequence (DNA): TGTGCCAGCAGCTTTTTTCTGGGGACTAGCGGGAGTGTGGTTCAGTACTTC. The J gene is TRBJ2-7, the V gene TRBV7-8; 14 nucleotides match TRBD2. V lost 3 bases and J lost 10; bases outside the gene matches: 14. The CDR3 extends over 17 amino acids. Germline CDR1 is SGHVS and CDR2 is FQNEAQ. Full variable domain (outside the CDR3, taken from reference TRBV7-8 and TRBJ2-7): GAGVSQSPRYKVAKRGQDVALRCDPISGHVSLFWYQQALGQGPEFLTYFQNEAQLDKSGLPSDRFFAERPEGSVSTLKIQRTQQEDSAVYLCASSFFLGTSGSVVQYFGPGTRLTVT.

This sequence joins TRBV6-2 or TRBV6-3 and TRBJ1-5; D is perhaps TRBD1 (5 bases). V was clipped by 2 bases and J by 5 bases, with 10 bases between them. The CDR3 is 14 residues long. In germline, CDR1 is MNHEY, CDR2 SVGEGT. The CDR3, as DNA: TGTGCCAGCAGTTACACCCAGACAGATCAGCCCCAGCATTTT. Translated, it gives CASSYTQTDQPQHF.

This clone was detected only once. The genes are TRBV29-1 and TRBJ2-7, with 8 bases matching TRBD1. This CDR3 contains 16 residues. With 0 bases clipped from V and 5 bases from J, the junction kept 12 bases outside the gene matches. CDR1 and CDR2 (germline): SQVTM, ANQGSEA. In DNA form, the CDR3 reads TGCAGCGTTGAAGATCCCTCGACAGGGGTTTCCGACGAGCAGTACTTC. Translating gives CSVEDPSTGVSDEQYF.

The CDR3 spells CASSWGVPGHLGETQYF. The CDR3 DNA follows: TGTGCCAGCAGCTGGGGCGTACCGGGACACCTAGGAGAGACCCAGTACTTC. The gene calls are TRBV7-8 and TRBJ2-5; D may be TRBD1 (6 bases). The germline gives CDR1 SGHVS, CDR2 FQNEAQ. The CDR3 covers 17 residues. The V end lost 4 bases, the J end lost 4 bases, and 22 bases lay between the germline ends. Using reference TRBV7-8 and TRBJ2-5 for the parts outside the CDR3, the full variable domain is GAGVSQSPRYKVAKRGQDVALRCDPISGHVSLFWYQQALGQGPEFLTYFQNEAQLDKSGLPSDRFFAERPEGSVSTLKIQRTQQEDSAVYLCASSWGVPGHLGETQYFGPGTRLLVL.

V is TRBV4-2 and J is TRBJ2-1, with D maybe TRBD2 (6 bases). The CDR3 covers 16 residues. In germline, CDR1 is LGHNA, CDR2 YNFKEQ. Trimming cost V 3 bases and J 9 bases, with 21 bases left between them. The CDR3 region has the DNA TGTGCCAGCAGCCACCCAGGTCGAACGGGAGAGGGTGAGCAGTTCTTC. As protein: CASSHPGRTGEGEQFF.